This entry lists 11 T cell receptor beta chains sequenced from one sample in a study of beta chain features in type 1 diabetes. The study reverse transcribed the entire isolated RNA, so it sequenced expressed TCRB transcripts. TCRdb's table, derived via immunoSEQ multiplex PCR, lists solely in-frame clones and lacks some. The table records some 900,000 clones, around a sixth of them present only once. The specimen was naive CD4+ T cells from blood. These receptors all stem from a young woman in good health.

The gene calls are TRBV29-1 and TRBJ1-5; D unresolved. The germline V gene has CDR1 SQVTM and CDR2 ANQGSEA. CDR3 length: 12 amino acids. With 5 bases removed from V and 11 bases from J, the gap between germline ends came to 16 bases. The CDR3 DNA sequence: TGCAGCGTTAGATTAAGTAGTGGGACCCAGCATTTT. Translating it yields CSVRLSSGTQHF.

In its sample, this clone was seen a few times. V is TRBV28 and J is TRBJ2-5; D is possibly TRBD1 or TRBD2 (5 bases each). V shed 1 base and J shed 1 base, with 13 bases lying between them. The CDR3 has 16 amino acids. Looked up from germline, CDR1 is MDHEN and CDR2 is SYDVKM. The CDR3 nucleotides are TGTGCCAGCAGTTTATCCGGGGCGGTATCCCAAGAGACCCAGTACTTC. It encodes CASSLSGAVSQETQYF.

This clone has just a few counts. V gene TRBV5-1 combines with J gene TRBJ2-5, with D unclear. Trimming took off 0 bases at V and 3 bases at J, with 6 bases between the two ends. This CDR3 is 13 amino acids long. Per the germline V gene, CDR1 is SGHRS and CDR2 is YFSETQ. CDR3 sequence (DNA): TGCGCCAGCAGCTTGGTATCAGAAGAGACCCAGTACTTC. Amino acid sequence: CASSLVSEETQYF.

This clone has more than one count but fewer than ten. The V call is TRBV5-4, the J call TRBJ2-1; 11 bases map to TRBD2. The CDR3 spans 16 residues. In germline, CDR1 is SGHNT, CDR2 YYREEE (reference sequence). V was clipped by 4 bases and J by 10 bases; unmatched bases: 13. The CDR3 DNA follows: TGTGCCAGCAGCCAAGGGACTAGCGGAGCCATCGGGGAGCAGTTCTTC. Amino acid sequence: CASSQGTSGAIGEQFF.

The chain links TRBV7-2 to TRBJ2-7, with TRBD2 matching over 9 bases. The CDR3 totals 14 residues. V was clipped by 5 bases and J by 4 bases; unmatched bases: 6. Germline V gene sequence: CDR1 SGHTA, CDR2 FQGNSA. The CDR3: CASSASGNLYEQYF. CDR3 DNA sequence: TGTGCCAGCAGCGCTAGCGGGAACCTTTACGAGCAGTACTTC.

CDR3 sequence: CASSLRITGPLETQYF. The CDR3 DNA sequence: TGTGCCAGCAGCTTGAGGATTACAGGGCCCTTAGAGACCCAGTACTTC. The chain combines TRBV5-4 with TRBJ2-5, with a weak D call TRBD1 (6 bases). The V gene's germline CDR1 is SGHNT and CDR2 YYREEE (reference sequence). The CDR3 extends over 16 amino acids. V was clipped by 1 base and J by 4 bases, with 17 bases between them.

This clone was picked up a small number of times. V is TRBV7-9 and J is TRBJ2-7; 8 bases line up with TRBD1. Per the germline V gene, CDR1 is SEHNR and CDR2 is FQNEAQ (reference sequence). The V and J ends lost 5 bases and 12 bases, in that order; junction bases with no gene match: 12. This CDR3 is built from 13 residues. The CDR3 DNA follows: TGTGCCAGCAGCCTAGGACAGGGCGGAATGGTGTACTTC. Its protein is CASSLGQGGMVYF.

Points on this clone: Other nucleotide sequences in the sample specify the same CDR3. The chain couples TRBV20-1 to TRBJ2-3, with D uncertain. The CDR3 runs to 11 residues. The V gene's germline CDR1 is DFQATT and CDR2 SNEGSKA (reference sequence). The ends were cut back, 3 bases at V and 2 bases at J, with 3 bases in the middle. Written as DNA, the CDR3 is TGCAGTGCTAGGCCCACAGATACGCAGTATTTT. Protein sequence: CSARPTDTQYF.

The chain is built from TRBV18 and TRBJ1-5; 7 nucleotides match TRBD1. The CDR3 is 16 residues long. V dropped 2 bases and J dropped 6; count of bases not matched to a gene: 10. The germline V gene encodes CDR1 KGHSH and CDR2 LQKENI. CDR3 coding DNA: TGTGCCAGCTCACCATTCGGTTTCAGGGGGGGTCAGCCCCAGCATTTT. Protein: CASSPFGFRGGQPQHF.

The chain has TRBV18 and TRBJ2-6; no clear D. Trimming took 3 bases from V and 3 from J, leaving 0 bases between them. From germline, CDR1 is KGHSH and CDR2 LQKENI. This CDR3 has 12 amino acids. This chain's CDR3 is CASSPGANVLTF. CDR3 sequence (DNA): TGTGCCAGCTCACCTGGGGCCAACGTCCTGACTTTC.

Regarding this clone: Within the sample, other DNA sequences also encode this same CDR3. The chain combines TRBV18 with TRBJ1-1; unclear D gene. V lost 3 bases and J lost 0, with 5 bases in between. The CDR3 runs to 13 residues. Germline V gene sequence: CDR1 KGHSH, CDR2 LQKENI. The CDR3 DNA sequence: TGTGCCAGCTCACCGGGTTTGAACACTGAAGCTTTCTTT. Translation: CASSPGLNTEAFF.